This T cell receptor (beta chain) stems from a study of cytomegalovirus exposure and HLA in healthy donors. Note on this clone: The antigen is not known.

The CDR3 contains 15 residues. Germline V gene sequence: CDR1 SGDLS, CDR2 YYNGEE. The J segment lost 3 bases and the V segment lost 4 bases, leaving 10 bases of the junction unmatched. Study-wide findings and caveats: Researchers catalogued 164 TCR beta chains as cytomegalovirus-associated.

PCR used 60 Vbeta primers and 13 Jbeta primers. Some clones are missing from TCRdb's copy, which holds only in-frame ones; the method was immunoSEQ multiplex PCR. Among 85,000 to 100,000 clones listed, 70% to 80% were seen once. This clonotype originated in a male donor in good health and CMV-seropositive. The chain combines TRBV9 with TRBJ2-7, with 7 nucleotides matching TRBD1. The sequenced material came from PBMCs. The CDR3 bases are TGTGCCAGCAGCCCTCGATCGGGACAGCACTACGAGCAGTACTTC. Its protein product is CASSPRSGQHYEQYF.